The 13 T cell receptor beta chains in this list originate from one sample, sequenced in a study of cytomegalovirus exposure and HLA in healthy donors. Assay used: immunoSEQ multiplex PCR; TCRdb lists only in-frame clones, some missing. The table has fewer than 90,000 clones, roughly 84% seen once; the top ten hold roughly an eighth. Sequenced material: PBMCs. Receptor source: a young woman in good health and CMV-seropositive.

The chain carries TRBV2 and TRBJ1-4; no reliable D call. CDR1 is SNHLY, CDR2 FYNNEI, per germline. Trimming pared 4 bases from V and 6 bases from J, leaving 12 bases between. The CDR3 is 14 amino acids. CDR3 sequence reads: CASSGRSAYEKLFF. The CDR3 nucleotides read TGTGCCAGCAGTGGACGGAGCGCATATGAAAAACTGTTTTTT.

This chain uses TRBV5-1 with TRBJ2-3, with 11 bases that match TRBD1. The ends lost 6 bases at V and 5 bases at J; junction bases unmatched: 8. Germline V lookup: CDR1 SGHRS, CDR2 YFSETQ. This CDR3 spans 15 amino acids. The CDR3 nucleotides read TGCGCCAGCACCTCCGGGACAGGGGGAATAGATACGCAGTATTTT. Translating it yields CASTSGTGGIDTQYF.

V and J are TRBV6-1 and TRBJ2-1; D call uncertain. The CDR3 runs to 13 residues. Germline loops: CDR1 MNHNS, CDR2 SASEGT. The V and J ends lost 6 bases and 0 bases respectively, with 6 bases between them. CDR3 nucleotides: TGTGCCAGCAGCATCAGCTCCTACAATGAGCAGTTCTTC. Its protein product is CASSISSYNEQFF.

The chain joins TRBV7-6 to TRBJ2-3, with 9 bases aligning to TRBD2. Germline-derived CDR1 and CDR2 are SGHVS and FNYEAQ. V was clipped by 1 base and J by 3 bases; unmatched bases: 2. The CDR3 is made up of 15 amino acids. CDR3 nucleotide sequence: TGTGCCAGCAGCTTAGGCGGGGGGGCGACAGATACGCAGTATTTT. Amino acids: CASSLGGGATDTQYF.

This sequence joins TRBV4-3 and TRBJ1-4; 8 nucleotides match TRBD1. Trimming removed 3 bases from V and 2 bases from J; junction bases left unmatched: 17. CDR3 length: 20 amino acids. Germline CDR1 and CDR2: LGHNA and YSLEER. The CDR3 sequence is CASSHLRVTGVGWTNEKLFF. CDR3 DNA: TGCGCCAGCAGCCACCTTAGGGTGACAGGGGTAGGTTGGACTAATGAAAAACTGTTTTTT.

The rearrangement links TRBV7-8 to TRBJ1-1; 9 bases align to TRBD1. The germline gives CDR1 SGHVS, CDR2 FQNEAQ. With V trimmed by 7 bases and J by 1 base, 10 bases remained unmatched. This CDR3 has 16 residues. The CDR3 sequence is CASILQPGQGNTEAFF. The CDR3 DNA follows: TGTGCCAGCATCCTACAACCGGGACAGGGGAACACTGAAGCTTTCTTT.

The chain is built from TRBV11-3 and TRBJ2-3; a weak D match, TRBD1 (7 bases). The CDR3 sequence is 16 residues long. Germline V gives CDR1 SGHNT, CDR2 YENEEA. The V gene lost 5 bases and the J gene lost 2 bases, with 17 bases spanning the gap. CDR3 in DNA: TGTGCCAGCAGCCCCGCGCAGGGGGGAACCACAGATACGCAGTATTTT. It is translated as CASSPAQGGTTDTQYF.

The chain joins TRBV7-9 to TRBJ1-5, with a possible D match to TRBD1 (6 bases). The CDR3 covers 15 residues. Germline loops: CDR1 SEHNR, CDR2 FQNEAQ (reference sequence). Trimming shortened V by 5 bases and J by 4 bases, and 15 bases separated the two germline ends. CDR3 protein: CASSPGEGGNQPQHF. The CDR3 region has the DNA TGTGCCAGCAGCCCAGGGGAGGGGGGGAATCAGCCCCAGCATTTT.

The V gene is TRBV9, the J gene TRBJ1-1; 9 bases agree with TRBD1. Germline V gives CDR1 SGDLS, CDR2 YYNGEE. Unmatched junction bases numbered 8, after V lost 3 bases and J lost 5 bases. The CDR3 sequence is 15 residues long. In DNA form, the CDR3 reads TGTGCCAGCAGCGCAACACAGGGGGCTGGGACTGAAGCTTTCTTT. Amino acids: CASSATQGAGTEAFF. Together with reference TRBV9 and TRBJ1-1, the CDR3 gives the full variable domain: DSGVTQTPKHLITATGQRVTLRCSPRSGDLSVYWYQQSLDQGLQFLIQYYNGEERAKGNILERFSAQQFPDLHSELNLSSLELGDSALYFCASSATQGAGTEAFFGQGTRLTVV.

V is TRBV18 and J is TRBJ1-1; D remains ambiguous. The germline CDR1 and CDR2 sequences are KGHSH and LQKENI. Trimming cost V 2 bases and J 0 bases, with 7 bases left between them. CDR3 length: 14 amino acids. The CDR3 reads CASSPGVMNTEAFF. The CDR3, as DNA: TGTGCCAGCTCACCAGGAGTAATGAACACTGAAGCTTTCTTT.

Worth noting for this clone: Other DNA sequences within the sample encode an identical CDR3. This CDR3 is CASSLVGQGYNEQFF. The CDR3 region has the DNA TGTGCCAGCAGCTTAGTGGGACAGGGGTACAATGAGCAGTTCTTC. The chain uses TRBV7-2 and TRBJ2-1, with 10 bases matching TRBD1. J gave up 4 bases and V 1 base, and 1 base lay outside the gene matches. This CDR3 has 15 amino acids. Germline V CDR1 and CDR2: SGHTA, FQGNSA.

The CDR3, as DNA: TGCGCCAGCAGCCAAGTGAACAGGGAAAGCGACGAGCAGTACTTC. As protein: CASSQVNRESDEQYF. This chain uses TRBV4-1 with TRBJ2-7; D possibly corresponds to TRBD1 (6 bases). The CDR3 is 15 amino acids. V shed 1 base and J shed 5 bases, with 15 bases lying between them. CDR1 is MGHRA and CDR2 is YSYEKL in the germline V gene.

This clone was counted a few times. In DNA form, the CDR3 reads TGTGCCAGCAGTGACGGACAGGGGGCGGGCGGGGAGCTGTTTTTT. It specifies CASSDGQGAGGELFF. The chain is built from TRBV6-1 and TRBJ2-2, with 11 bases that match TRBD1. Trimming at V came to 3 bases and at J to 7 bases, leaving 4 bases not matched to a gene. This CDR3 spans 15 amino acids. Germline lookup yields CDR1 MNHNS and CDR2 SASEGT.